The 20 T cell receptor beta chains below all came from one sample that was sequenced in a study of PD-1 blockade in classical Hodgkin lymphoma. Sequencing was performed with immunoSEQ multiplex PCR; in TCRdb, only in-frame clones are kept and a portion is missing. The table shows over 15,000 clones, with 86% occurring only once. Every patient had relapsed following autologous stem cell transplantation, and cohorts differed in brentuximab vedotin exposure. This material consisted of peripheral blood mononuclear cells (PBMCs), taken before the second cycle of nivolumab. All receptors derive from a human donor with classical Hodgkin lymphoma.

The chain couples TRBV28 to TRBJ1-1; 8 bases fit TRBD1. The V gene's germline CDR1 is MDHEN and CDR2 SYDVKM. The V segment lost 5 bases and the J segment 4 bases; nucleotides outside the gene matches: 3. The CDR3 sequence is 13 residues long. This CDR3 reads CASSPTGVTEAFF. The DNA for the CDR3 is TGTGCCAGCAGTCCGACAGGGGTCACTGAAGCTTTCTTT.

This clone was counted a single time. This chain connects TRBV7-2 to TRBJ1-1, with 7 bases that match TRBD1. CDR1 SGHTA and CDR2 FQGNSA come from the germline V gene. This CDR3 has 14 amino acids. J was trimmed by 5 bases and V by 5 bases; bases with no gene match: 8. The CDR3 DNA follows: TGTGCCAGCAGCCCCTCGACAGGGCGGACTGAAGCTTTCTTT. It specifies CASSPSTGRTEAFF.

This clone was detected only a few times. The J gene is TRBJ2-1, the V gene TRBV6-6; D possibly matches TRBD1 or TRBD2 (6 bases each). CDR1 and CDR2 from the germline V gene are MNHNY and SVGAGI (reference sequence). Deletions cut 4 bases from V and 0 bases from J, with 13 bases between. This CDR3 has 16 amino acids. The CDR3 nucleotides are TGTGCCAGCAGTTCACAAGGGGGGCTCTCCTACAATGAGCAGTTCTTC. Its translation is CASSSQGGLSYNEQFF.

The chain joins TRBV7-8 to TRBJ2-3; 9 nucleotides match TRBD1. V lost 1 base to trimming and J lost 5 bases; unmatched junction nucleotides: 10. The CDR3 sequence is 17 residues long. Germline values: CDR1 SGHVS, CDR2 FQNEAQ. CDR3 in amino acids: CASSLVGTGLGRDTQYF. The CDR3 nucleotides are TGTGCCAGCAGCTTAGTTGGGACAGGGCTGGGGAGAGATACGCAGTATTTT.

The CDR3 is CASSYGLAGGSYEQYF. CDR3 bases: TGTGCCAGCAGTTACGGACTAGCGGGGGGTTCCTACGAGCAGTACTTC. The chain recombines TRBV6-5 with TRBJ2-7, with 14 bases aligning to TRBD2. The J segment lost 1 base and the V segment lost 2 bases, leaving 1 base of the junction unmatched. The CDR3 is 16 residues long. Per the germline V gene, CDR1 is MNHEY and CDR2 is SVGAGI.

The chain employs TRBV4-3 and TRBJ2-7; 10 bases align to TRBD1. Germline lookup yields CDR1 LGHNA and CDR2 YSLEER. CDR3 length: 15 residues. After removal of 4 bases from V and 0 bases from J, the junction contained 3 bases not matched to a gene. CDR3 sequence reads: CASSPGQGPSYEQYF. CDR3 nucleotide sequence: TGCGCCAGCAGCCCGGGACAGGGGCCCTCCTACGAGCAGTACTTC.

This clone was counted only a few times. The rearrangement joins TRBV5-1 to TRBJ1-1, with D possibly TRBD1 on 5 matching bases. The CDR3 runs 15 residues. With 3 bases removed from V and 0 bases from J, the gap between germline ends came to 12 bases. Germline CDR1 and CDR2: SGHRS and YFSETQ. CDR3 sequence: CASSWGSEMNTEAFF. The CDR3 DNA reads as TGCGCCAGCAGCTGGGGGAGCGAAATGAACACTGAAGCTTTCTTT.

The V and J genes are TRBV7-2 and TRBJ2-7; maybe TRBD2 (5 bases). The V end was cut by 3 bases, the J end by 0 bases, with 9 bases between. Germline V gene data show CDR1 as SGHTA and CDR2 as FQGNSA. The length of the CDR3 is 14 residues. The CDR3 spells CASSFTGNSYEQYF. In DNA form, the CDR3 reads TGTGCCAGCAGCTTTACGGGGAACTCCTACGAGCAGTACTTC.

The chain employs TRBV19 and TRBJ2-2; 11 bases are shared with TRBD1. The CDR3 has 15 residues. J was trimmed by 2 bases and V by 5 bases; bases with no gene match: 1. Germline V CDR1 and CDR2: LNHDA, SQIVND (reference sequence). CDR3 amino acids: CASSGTGGNTGELFF. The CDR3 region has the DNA TGTGCCAGTAGTGGGACAGGGGGTAACACCGGGGAGCTGTTTTTT.

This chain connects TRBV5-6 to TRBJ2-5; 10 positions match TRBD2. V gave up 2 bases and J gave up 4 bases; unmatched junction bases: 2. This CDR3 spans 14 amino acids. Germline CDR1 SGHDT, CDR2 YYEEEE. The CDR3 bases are TGTGCCAGCAGCTTCAGCGGGGGGGCAGAGACCCAGTACTTC. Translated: CASSFSGGAETQYF.

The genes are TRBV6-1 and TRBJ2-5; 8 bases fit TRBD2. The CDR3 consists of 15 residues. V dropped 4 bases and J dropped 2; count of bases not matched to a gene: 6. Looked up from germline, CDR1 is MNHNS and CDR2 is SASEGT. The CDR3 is CASSGDRGGQETQYF. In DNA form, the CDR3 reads TGTGCCAGCAGTGGAGATCGGGGGGGTCAAGAGACCCAGTACTTC.

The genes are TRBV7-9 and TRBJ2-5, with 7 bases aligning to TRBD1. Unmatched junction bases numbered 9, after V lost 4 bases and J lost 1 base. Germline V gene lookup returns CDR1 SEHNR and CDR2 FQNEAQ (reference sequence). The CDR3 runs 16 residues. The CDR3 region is CASSSRTGWAQETQYF. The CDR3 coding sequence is TGTGCCAGCAGCTCGCGGACAGGTTGGGCCCAAGAGACCCAGTACTTC.

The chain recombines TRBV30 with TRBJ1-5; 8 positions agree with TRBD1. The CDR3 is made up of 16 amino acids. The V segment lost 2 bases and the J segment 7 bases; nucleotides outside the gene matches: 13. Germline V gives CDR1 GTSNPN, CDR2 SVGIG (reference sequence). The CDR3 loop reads CAWSTPGGPGRQPQHF. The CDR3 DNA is TGTGCCTGGAGTACACCAGGGGGCCCAGGGAGGCAGCCCCAGCATTTT.

As DNA, the CDR3 is TGTGCCAGCAGCTGGACAGGGCTGGGGGTAGCTTTCTTT. Protein product: CASSWTGLGVAFF. V gene TRBV7-2 combines with J gene TRBJ1-1; 8 positions agree with TRBD1. The V gene end was trimmed by 4 bases and the J gene end by 10 bases; junction bases not matched to a gene: 8. This CDR3 is built from 13 residues. Germline loops: CDR1 SGHTA, CDR2 FQGNSA.

In nucleotides, the CDR3 is TGCGCCAGCAGCCAAGATCAGGGCCGCTACGAGCAGTACTTC. Its protein is CASSQDQGRYEQYF. The rearrangement links TRBV4-3 to TRBJ2-7, with a possible D match to TRBD1 (5 bases). Germline assignment: CDR1 LGHNA and CDR2 YSLEER. The CDR3 runs to 14 residues. Trimming shortened V by 0 bases and J by 3 bases, and 9 bases separated the two germline ends.

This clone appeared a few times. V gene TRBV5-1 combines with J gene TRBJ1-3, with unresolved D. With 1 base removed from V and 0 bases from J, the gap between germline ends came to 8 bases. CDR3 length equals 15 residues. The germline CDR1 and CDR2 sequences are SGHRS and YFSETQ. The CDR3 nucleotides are TGCGCCAGCAGCTTGAGTGGATTCTCTGGAAACACCATATATTTT. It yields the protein CASSLSGFSGNTIYF.

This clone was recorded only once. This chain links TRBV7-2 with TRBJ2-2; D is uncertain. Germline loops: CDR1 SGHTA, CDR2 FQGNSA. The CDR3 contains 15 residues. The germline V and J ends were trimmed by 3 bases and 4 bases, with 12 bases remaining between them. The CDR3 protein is CASSFPNYSTGELFF. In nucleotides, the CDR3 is TGTGCCAGCAGCTTCCCCAACTATAGCACCGGGGAGCTGTTTTTT.

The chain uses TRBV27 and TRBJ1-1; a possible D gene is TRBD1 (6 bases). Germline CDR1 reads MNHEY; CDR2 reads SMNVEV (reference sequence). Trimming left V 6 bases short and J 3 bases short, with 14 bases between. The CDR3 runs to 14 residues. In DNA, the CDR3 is TGTGCCAGCAGCTACAGGACAGAATACACTGAAGCTTTCTTT. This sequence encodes CASSYRTEYTEAFF.

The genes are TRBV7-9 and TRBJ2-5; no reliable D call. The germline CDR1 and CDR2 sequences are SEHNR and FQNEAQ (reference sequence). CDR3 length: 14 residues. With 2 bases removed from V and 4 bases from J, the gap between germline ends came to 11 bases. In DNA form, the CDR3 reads TGTGCCAGCAGCTTAATGCAGTCGCGAGAGACCCAGTACTTC. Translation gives CASSLMQSRETQYF. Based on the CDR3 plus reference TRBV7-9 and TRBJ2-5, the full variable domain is DTGVSQNPRHKITKRGQNVTFRCDPISEHNRLYWYRQTLGQGPEFLTYFQNEAQLEKSRLLSDRFSAERPKGSFSTLEIQRTEQGDSAMYLCASSLMQSRETQYFGPGTRLLVL.

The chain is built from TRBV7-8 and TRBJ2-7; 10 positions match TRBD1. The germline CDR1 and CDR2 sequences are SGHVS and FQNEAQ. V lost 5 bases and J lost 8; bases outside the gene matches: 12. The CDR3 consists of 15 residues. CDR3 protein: CASSLDRDRGSKQYF. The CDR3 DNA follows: TGTGCCAGCAGCCTAGACAGGGACAGGGGATCGAAGCAGTACTTC.